These T cell receptor beta chains were read from a single sample in a study of T cell responses to AZD1222 COVID-19 vaccine. Libraries were prepared by immunoSEQ multiplex PCR; TCRdb keeps only in-frame clonotypes and omits some of them. The sample records 55,000 to 65,000 clones, over 75% being singletons. Sequenced material: peripheral blood, taken on day 0 of AZD1222 vaccination. Receptors originate from an adult in good health. The CDR3 runs from the conserved cysteine through the conserved F or W.

j_call: TRBJ1-2
v_call: TRBV7-2
cdr3_aa: CASSPQTGVVYGYTF

j_call: TRBJ1-2
v_call: TRBV27
cdr3_aa: CASSLRSSRTGGYTF

j_call: TRBJ1-1
v_call: TRBV10-2
cdr3_aa: CASRELRGSWNTEAFF

j_call: TRBJ1-1
v_call: TRBV28
cdr3_aa: CASSFFHSGDTEAFF

j_call: TRBJ1-5
v_call: TRBV10-3
cdr3_aa: CAIRATGDGSNQPQHF

j_call: TRBJ2-2
v_call: TRBV6-5
cdr3_aa: CASSSGGEELFF

j_call: TRBJ2-7
v_call: TRBV5-4
cdr3_aa: CASSWGLAGTYEQYF

j_call: TRBJ1-1
v_call: TRBV18
cdr3_aa: CASSPIRGDTEAFF

j_call: TRBJ2-2
v_call: TRBV9
cdr3_aa: CASSVEIGRSTGELFF

j_call: TRBJ1-2
v_call: TRBV30
cdr3_aa: CAHNPGGMYGYTF

j_call: TRBJ1-4
v_call: TRBV6-5
cdr3_aa: CASSYSFTANNEKLFF

j_call: TRBJ2-2
v_call: TRBV6-5
cdr3_aa: CASRIGRAAGGELFF

j_call: TRBJ1-1
v_call: TRBV19
cdr3_aa: CASSHYLLNTEAFF

j_call: TRBJ2-7
v_call: TRBV6-5
cdr3_aa: CASSLGGAGGYEQYF

j_call: TRBJ2-1
v_call: TRBV6-1
cdr3_aa: CASSEAGGSRWVWYNEQFF

j_call: TRBJ2-7
v_call: TRBV7-9
cdr3_aa: CASSLNYEQYF

j_call: TRBJ1-5
v_call: TRBV3-1/TRBV3-2
cdr3_aa: CASGEHNQPQHF

j_call: TRBJ2-2
v_call: TRBV30
cdr3_aa: CAWSVQGSGGELFF

j_call: TRBJ2-7
v_call: TRBV7-8
cdr3_aa: CASSSNPGQYEQYF

j_call: TRBJ1-1
v_call: TRBV5-1
cdr3_aa: CASSLVAERDTEAFF

j_call: TRBJ1-2
v_call: TRBV6-4
cdr3_aa: CASSDSNSGTAGGYTF

j_call: TRBJ2-1
v_call: TRBV7-9
cdr3_aa: CASSSGTSGADEQFF

j_call: TRBJ1-5
v_call: TRBV19
cdr3_aa: CASREGNQPQHF

j_call: TRBJ1-1
v_call: TRBV5-1
cdr3_aa: CASSLYLVAGRNTEAFF

j_call: TRBJ2-7
v_call: TRBV10-3
cdr3_aa: CAISATGARDEQYF

j_call: TRBJ1-4
v_call: TRBV28
cdr3_aa: CASSSLAWGGEKLFF

j_call: TRBJ2-4
v_call: TRBV6-2/TRBV6-3
cdr3_aa: CASSYLQQEWAKNIQYF

j_call: TRBJ2-3
v_call: TRBV19
cdr3_aa: CASSIGGTSGAGDTQYF

j_call: TRBJ1-3
v_call: TRBV9
cdr3_aa: CASSATGSSGNTIYF

j_call: TRBJ1-2
v_call: TRBV5-4
cdr3_aa: CASRPGNQYGYTF

j_call: TRBJ1-4
v_call: TRBV19
cdr3_aa: CASSPPDGFGNEKLFF

j_call: TRBJ1-2
v_call: TRBV4-1
cdr3_aa: CASSRAAREHGYTF

j_call: TRBJ2-7
v_call: TRBV6-1
cdr3_aa: CASSNAGTHNLEQYF

j_call: TRBJ1-2
v_call: TRBV4-1
cdr3_aa: CASSHGGAAYGYTF

j_call: TRBJ1-1
v_call: TRBV3-1/TRBV3-2
cdr3_aa: CASSQAVTVEAFF

j_call: TRBJ1-2
v_call: TRBV25-1
cdr3_aa: CASSEPRGYGYTF

j_call: TRBJ1-1
v_call: TRBV7-6
cdr3_aa: CASSLGRVGRGTEAFF

j_call: TRBJ2-7
v_call: TRBV3-1/TRBV3-2
cdr3_aa: CASTRGTSSYEQYF

j_call: TRBJ2-2
v_call: TRBV7-7
cdr3_aa: CASSLQGRGGELFF

j_call: TRBJ2-1
v_call: TRBV7-9
cdr3_aa: CASSLSGLTASNEQFF

j_call: TRBJ1-2
v_call: TRBV29-1
cdr3_aa: CSVPWEGFSNYGYTF

j_call: TRBJ2-3
v_call: TRBV19
cdr3_aa: CASSTMRLAGGTDTQYF

j_call: TRBJ1-2
v_call: TRBV6-5
cdr3_aa: CASSAVPNGYTF

j_call: TRBJ2-2
v_call: TRBV5-4
cdr3_aa: CASSLGPPRDTGELFF

j_call: TRBJ1-2
v_call: TRBV6-5
cdr3_aa: CASRSGPANYGYTF

j_call: TRBJ1-5
v_call: TRBV2
cdr3_aa: CASSEPGGRGNQPQHF

j_call: TRBJ1-1
v_call: TRBV28
cdr3_aa: CAAGRDPGYWTEAFF

j_call: TRBJ1-6
v_call: TRBV27
cdr3_aa: CASSQRTGRGNSPLHF

j_call: TRBJ2-1
v_call: TRBV6-6
cdr3_aa: CASRNSAGVYNEQFF

j_call: TRBJ2-1
v_call: TRBV7-3
cdr3_aa: CASSLAGGYNEQFF

j_call: TRBJ1-2
v_call: TRBV6-1
cdr3_aa: CASSESSPGTASGYTF

j_call: TRBJ2-1
v_call: TRBV7-7
cdr3_aa: CASSLLTGAGNTQVF

j_call: TRBJ2-3
v_call: TRBV6-4
cdr3_aa: CASSLAGETDTQYF

j_call: TRBJ2-7
v_call: TRBV30
cdr3_aa: CAWRQQGLNYEQYF

j_call: TRBJ1-5
v_call: TRBV27
cdr3_aa: CASSDRARNQPQHF